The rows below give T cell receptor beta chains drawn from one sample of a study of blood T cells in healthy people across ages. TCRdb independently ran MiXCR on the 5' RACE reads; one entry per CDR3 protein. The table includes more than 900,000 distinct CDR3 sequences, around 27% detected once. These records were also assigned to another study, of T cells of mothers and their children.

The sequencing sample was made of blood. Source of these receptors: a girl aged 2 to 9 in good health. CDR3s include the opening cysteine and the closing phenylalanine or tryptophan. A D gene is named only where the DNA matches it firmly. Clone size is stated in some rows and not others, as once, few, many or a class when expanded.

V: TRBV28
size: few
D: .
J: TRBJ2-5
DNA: TGTGCCAGCAGTCGCATTACAGGGATTCGTCTCTTC
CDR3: CASSRITGIRLF

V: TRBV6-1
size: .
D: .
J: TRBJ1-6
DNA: TGTGCCAGCAGTTCTGACGCCAGGTCTGATTCACCCCTCCACTTT
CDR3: CASSSDARSDSPLHF

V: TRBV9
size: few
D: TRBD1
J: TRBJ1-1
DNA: TGTGCCAGCAGCGTAGTCGAGGGGGCGCAGTACACTGAAGCTTTCTTT
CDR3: CASSVVEGAQYTEAFF

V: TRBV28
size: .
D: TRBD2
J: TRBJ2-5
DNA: TGTGCCAGCAGTCCCGGTGCTAGCGGACTAGAGACCCAGTACTTC
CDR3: CASSPGASGLETQYF

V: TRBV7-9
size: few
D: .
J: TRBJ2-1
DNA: TGTGCCAGCAGCCGAATCAGCGATACCTACAATGAGCAGTTCTTC
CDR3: CASSRISDTYNEQFF

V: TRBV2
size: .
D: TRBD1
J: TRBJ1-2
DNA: TGTGCCAGCTGGACAGGGGGTGGCTACACCTTC
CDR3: CASWTGGGYTF

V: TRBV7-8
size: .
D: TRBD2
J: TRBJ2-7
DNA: TGTGCCAGCAGCTTACTAACTAGCGGGGCCAGCGAGCAGTACTTC
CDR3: CASSLLTSGASEQYF

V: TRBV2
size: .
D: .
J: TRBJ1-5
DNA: TGTGCCAGCAACAGGGACTCAGCGGCGGATCAGCCCCAGCATTTT
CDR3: CASNRDSAADQPQHF

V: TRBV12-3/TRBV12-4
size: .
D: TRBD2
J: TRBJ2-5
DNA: TGTGCCGGCAGTTTAGGCGGGAGGGCTGGGGAGACCCAGTACTTC
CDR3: CAGSLGGRAGETQYF

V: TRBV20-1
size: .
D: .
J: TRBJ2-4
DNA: TGCAGTGCTAGTCCTGAGGTATTTGAGGCCAAAAACATTCTGTACTTC
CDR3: CSASPEVFEAKNILYF

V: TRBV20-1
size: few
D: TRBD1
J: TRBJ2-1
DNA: TGCAGTGCTAGAGATGGGGACAGCTCCTACAATGAGCAGTTCTTC
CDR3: CSARDGDSSYNEQFF

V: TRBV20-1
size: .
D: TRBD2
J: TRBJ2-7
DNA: TGCAGTGCCCGCCTTTTTGTGAAGCGGGAGAGCGGGGAGCAGTACTTC
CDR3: CSARLFVKRESGEQYF

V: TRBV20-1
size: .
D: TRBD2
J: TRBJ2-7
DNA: TGCAGTGCTAGAGGTAGCGGGAGACCCTACGAGCAGTACTTC
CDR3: CSARGSGRPYEQYF

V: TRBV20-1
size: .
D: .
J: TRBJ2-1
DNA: TGCAGTGCTAGCGTGGCCGAGCAGTTCTTC
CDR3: CSASVAEQFF

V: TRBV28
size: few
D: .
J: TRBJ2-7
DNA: TGTGCCAGCAGCCCCTGGGATCACTACGAGCAGTACTTC
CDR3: CASSPWDHYEQYF

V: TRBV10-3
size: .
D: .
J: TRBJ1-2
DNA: TGTGCCATCAGGAAGTCGACAGCCACTAACTATGGCTACACCTTC
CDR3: CAIRKSTATNYGYTF

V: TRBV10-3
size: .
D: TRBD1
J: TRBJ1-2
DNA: TGTGCCATCAGCGATAATTCCGGGACAGATGGCTACACCTTC
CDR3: CAISDNSGTDGYTF

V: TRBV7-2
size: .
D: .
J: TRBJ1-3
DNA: TGTGCCAGCAGCTTAGATCGCAGGGAAACGGCTGGAAACACCATATATTTT
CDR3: CASSLDRRETAGNTIYF

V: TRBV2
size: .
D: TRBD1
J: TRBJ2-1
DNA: TGTGCCAGCGAGAGGGGACAGGGAAAACATGAGCAGTTCTTC
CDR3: CASERGQGKHEQFF

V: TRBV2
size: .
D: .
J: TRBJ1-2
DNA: TGTGCCAGCAGGACGGACGGGAACTATGGCTACACCTTC
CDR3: CASRTDGNYGYTF

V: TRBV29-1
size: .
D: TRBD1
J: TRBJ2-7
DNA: TGCAGCGTTACGCAGGGACAGGGTTCCGCCGAGCAGTACTTC
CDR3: CSVTQGQGSAEQYF

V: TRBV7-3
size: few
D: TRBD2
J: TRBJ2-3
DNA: TGTGCCAGCAGCTTGCTAGCGGGGGCGCCATATGGTACGCAGTATTTT
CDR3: CASSLLAGAPYGTQYF

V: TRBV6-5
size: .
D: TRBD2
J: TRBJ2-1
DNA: TGTGCCAGCAGTTACTCGTCTAGCGGATCCTACAATGAGCAGTTCTTC
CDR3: CASSYSSSGSYNEQFF

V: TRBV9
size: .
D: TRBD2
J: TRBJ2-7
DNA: TGTGCCAGCAGCGTAGAAGGACTAGCGGGGGGCGAGCAGTACTTC
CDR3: CASSVEGLAGGEQYF

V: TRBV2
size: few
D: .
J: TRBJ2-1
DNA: TGTGCCTCCAAGGCTCGGGGTTCCTACAATGAGCAGTTCTTC
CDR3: CASKARGSYNEQFF

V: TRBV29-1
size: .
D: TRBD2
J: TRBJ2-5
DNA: TGCAGCGCAACTATTAGCGGGGGGAGGGAGACCCAGTACTTC
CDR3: CSATISGGRETQYF

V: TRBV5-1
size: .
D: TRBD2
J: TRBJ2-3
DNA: TGCGCCAGCAGCTTGACTAGCGGGGGAACGATCAGCACAGATACGCAGTATTTT
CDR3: CASSLTSGGTISTDTQYF

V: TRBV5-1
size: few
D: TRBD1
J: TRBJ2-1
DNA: TGCGCCAGCAGCTCGGGTACAGGGACAGGGGGTTGGTTCTTC
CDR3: CASSSGTGTGGWFF

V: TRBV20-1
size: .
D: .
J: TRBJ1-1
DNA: TGCAGTGCTAGAGCCCCAGGCAGCATGAACACTGAAGCTTTCTTT
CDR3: CSARAPGSMNTEAFF

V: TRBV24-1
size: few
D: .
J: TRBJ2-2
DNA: TGTGCCACCAGTGATTTGCCGGGCAGGACTGCGAACACCGGGGAGCTGTTTTTT
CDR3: CATSDLPGRTANTGELFF

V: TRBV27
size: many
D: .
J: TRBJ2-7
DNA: TGTGCCAGCAGTTTTAACTCCTACGAGCAGTACTTC
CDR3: CASSFNSYEQYF

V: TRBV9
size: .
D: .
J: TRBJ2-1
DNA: TGTGCCAGCAGCGTCGCTCCGGGGAGGCAGTTCTTC
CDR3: CASSVAPGRQFF

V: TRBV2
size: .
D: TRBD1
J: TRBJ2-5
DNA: TGTGCCAGCATCGCCGGGACAGGACAAGAGACCCAGTACTTC
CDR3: CASIAGTGQETQYF

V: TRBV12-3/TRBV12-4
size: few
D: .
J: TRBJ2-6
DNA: TGTGCCAGCAGTGTCTCGGGGGCCGGGGCCAACGTCCTGACTTTC
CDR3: CASSVSGAGANVLTF

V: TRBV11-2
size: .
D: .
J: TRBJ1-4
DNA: TGTGCCAGCAGCGGCCTTGATAGCGCAACTAATGAAAAACTGTTTTTT
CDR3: CASSGLDSATNEKLFF

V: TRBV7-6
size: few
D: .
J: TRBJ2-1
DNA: TGTGCCAGCAGCTTAAATGGTGGGAGCTCCTACAATGAGCAGTTCTTC
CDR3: CASSLNGGSSYNEQFF

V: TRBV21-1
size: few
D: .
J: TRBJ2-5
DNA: TGTGCCAGCAGAGGGGGCAGGGTGAACCAAGAGACCCAGTACTTC
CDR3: CASRGGRVNQETQYF

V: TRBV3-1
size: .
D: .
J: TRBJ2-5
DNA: TGTGCCAGCAGCCAAGATCGAGCGAGGAGGACCCAGTACTTC
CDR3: CASSQDRARRTQYF

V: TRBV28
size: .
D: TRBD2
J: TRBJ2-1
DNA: TGTGCCAGCAGTTTCATGGTGACTAGCGGGAATGAGCAGTTCTTC
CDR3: CASSFMVTSGNEQFF

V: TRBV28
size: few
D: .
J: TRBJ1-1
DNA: TGTGCCAGCAGTTCCCTCGGTGGGGGCGCCGACACTGAAGCTTTCTTT
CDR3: CASSSLGGGADTEAFF

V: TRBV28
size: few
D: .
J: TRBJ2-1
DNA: TGTGCCAGCAGTCCACCTTCACTGGGGGCCTACAATGAGCAGTTCTTC
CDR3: CASSPPSLGAYNEQFF

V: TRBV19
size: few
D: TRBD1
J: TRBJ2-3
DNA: TGTGCCAGTAGTAGATACGGACAGGGCTTCACAGATACGCAGTATTTT
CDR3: CASSRYGQGFTDTQYF

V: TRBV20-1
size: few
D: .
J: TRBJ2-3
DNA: TGCAGTGCTATAAGGGGGGCTTTGCACCCTAGCACAGATACGCAGTATTTT
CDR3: CSAIRGALHPSTDTQYF

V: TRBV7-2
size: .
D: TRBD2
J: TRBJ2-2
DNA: TGTGCCAGCAGCTTCGGGGGGTTGGGGCTGTTTTTT
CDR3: CASSFGGLGLFF

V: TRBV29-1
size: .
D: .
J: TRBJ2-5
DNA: TGCAGTGTCTACCACCGGGGCCCAAATGGTCCAAAAGGGGAGACCCAGTACTTC
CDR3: CSVYHRGPNGPKGETQYF

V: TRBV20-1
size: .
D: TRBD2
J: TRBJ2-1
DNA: TGCAGTGCTAGTCTGCGGGAGAACGTATACAATGAGCAGTTCTTC
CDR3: CSASLRENVYNEQFF

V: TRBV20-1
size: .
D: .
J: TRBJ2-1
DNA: TGCAGTGCTGAGGACATCCAGACCTACAATGAGCAGTTCTTC
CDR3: CSAEDIQTYNEQFF

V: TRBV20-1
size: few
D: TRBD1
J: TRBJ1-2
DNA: TGCAGTGCTACCGGGACAGGCGTGTTCTATGGCTACACCTTC
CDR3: CSATGTGVFYGYTF

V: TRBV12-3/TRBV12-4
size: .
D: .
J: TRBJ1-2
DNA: TGTGCCAGCAGTTTTCGTTCGATTGGCTACACCTTC
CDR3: CASSFRSIGYTF

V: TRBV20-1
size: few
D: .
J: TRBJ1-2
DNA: TGCAGTGCCTGGAGTTTTAATGGCTACACCTTC
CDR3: CSAWSFNGYTF

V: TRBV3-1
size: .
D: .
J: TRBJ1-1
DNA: TGTGCCAGCAGCCAAACACCGGGCACTGAAGCTTTCTTT
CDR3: CASSQTPGTEAFF

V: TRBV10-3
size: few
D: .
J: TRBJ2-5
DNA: TGTGCCATCAGTGATGTCGGGCAAGAGACCCAGTACTTC
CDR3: CAISDVGQETQYF

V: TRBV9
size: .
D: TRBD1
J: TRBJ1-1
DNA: TGTGCCAGCAGCCCAGCCCCGACAGGGCGGAACACTGAAGCTTTCTTT
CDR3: CASSPAPTGRNTEAFF

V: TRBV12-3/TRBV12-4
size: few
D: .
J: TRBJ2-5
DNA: TGTGCCAGCAGCTGGGGGACTGTAGAGACCCAGTACTTC
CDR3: CASSWGTVETQYF